These T cell receptor beta chains were read from a single sample in a study of CD8 T cells in Susac syndrome. TCRdb reanalysed the immunoSEQ multiplex PCR reads using MiXCR and keeps one entry per CDR3 protein. The sample lists around 56,000 distinct CDR3 sequences, around nine tenths occurring once. The sample taken for sequencing was CD8+ T cells from PBMCs. These receptors were obtained from a human donor in good health. Each CDR3 is given with its conserved first and last residue. D genes are given only for firm matches. Some rows mark clone size as missing; the rest say once, few, many or name a class of expanded clone.

clone size: NA; CDR3 length: 13; J gene: TRBJ2-7; D gene: TRBD1; V gene: TRBV29-1; CDR3 protein: CSVETGDRYEQYF; CDR3 DNA: TGCAGCGTAGAGACAGGGGACAGGTACGAGCAGTACTTC
clone size: NA; CDR3 length: 15; J gene: TRBJ1-2; D gene: NA; V gene: TRBV6-5; CDR3 protein: CASSSDTSILYGYTF; CDR3 DNA: TGTGCCAGCAGTTCGGACACCTCTATTCTCTATGGCTACACCTTC
clone size: NA; CDR3 length: 14; J gene: TRBJ2-2; D gene: NA; V gene: TRBV7-9; CDR3 protein: CASSYQQGTGELFF; CDR3 DNA: TGTGCCAGCAGCTACCAACAGGGAACCGGGGAGCTGTTTTTT
clone size: NA; CDR3 length: 14; J gene: TRBJ2-7; D gene: TRBD1; V gene: TRBV5-4; CDR3 protein: CASSHGTGGYEQYF; CDR3 DNA: TGTGCCAGCAGCCACGGGACAGGGGGCTACGAGCAGTACTTC
clone size: NA; CDR3 length: 15; J gene: TRBJ1-2; D gene: TRBD1; V gene: TRBV4-1; CDR3 protein: CASSQDRGSGYGYTF; CDR3 DNA: TGCGCCAGCAGCCAGGACAGGGGCTCCGGCTATGGCTACACCTTC
clone size: NA; CDR3 length: 15; J gene: TRBJ1-2; D gene: TRBD1; V gene: TRBV2; CDR3 protein: CASSDDRGRAYGYTF; CDR3 DNA: TGTGCCAGCAGTGACGACAGGGGGCGAGCCTATGGCTACACCTTC
clone size: NA; CDR3 length: 12; J gene: TRBJ2-2; D gene: NA; V gene: TRBV29-1; CDR3 protein: CSVVSATGELFF; CDR3 DNA: TGCAGCGTTGTATCTGCCACCGGGGAGCTGTTTTTT
clone size: NA; CDR3 length: 14; J gene: TRBJ1-1; D gene: TRBD1; V gene: TRBV30; CDR3 protein: CAWGWGTENTEAFF; CDR3 DNA: TGTGCCTGGGGATGGGGGACAGAGAACACTGAAGCTTTCTTT
clone size: once; CDR3 length: 17; J gene: TRBJ2-1; D gene: TRBD2; V gene: TRBV5-1; CDR3 protein: CASSQYRTSGLNNEQFF; CDR3 DNA: TGCGCCAGCAGCCAATACAGGACTAGCGGGCTTAACAATGAGCAGTTCTTC
clone size: NA; CDR3 length: 11; J gene: TRBJ2-7; D gene: NA; V gene: TRBV29-1; CDR3 protein: CSAGWVGQQYF; CDR3 DNA: TGCAGCGCCGGGTGGGTGGGACAGCAGTACTTC
clone size: NA; CDR3 length: 13; J gene: TRBJ1-6; D gene: NA; V gene: TRBV7-9; CDR3 protein: CASSSQQGMTLHF; CDR3 DNA: TGTGCCAGCAGCTCTCAACAGGGTATGACCCTCCACTTT
clone size: NA; CDR3 length: 15; J gene: TRBJ1-2; D gene: NA; V gene: TRBV2; CDR3 protein: CASSEGNPWDYGYTF; CDR3 DNA: TGTGCCAGCAGTGAAGGGAACCCATGGGACTATGGCTACACCTTC
clone size: NA; CDR3 length: 16; J gene: TRBJ1-2; D gene: NA; V gene: TRBV4-1; CDR3 protein: CASSQELAGAGYGYTF; CDR3 DNA: TGCGCCAGCAGCCAAGAGTTGGCAGGGGCCGGCTATGGCTACACCTTC
clone size: NA; CDR3 length: 14; J gene: TRBJ2-2; D gene: TRBD2; V gene: TRBV4-3; CDR3 protein: CASSPRGGTGELFF; CDR3 DNA: TGCGCCAGCAGCCCTCGGGGGGGGACCGGGGAGCTGTTTTTT
clone size: once; CDR3 length: 16; J gene: TRBJ1-5; D gene: NA; V gene: TRBV25-1; CDR3 protein: CASSEAAGVFDQPQHF; CDR3 DNA: TGTGCCAGCAGTGAAGCGGCAGGGGTATTTGATCAGCCCCAGCATTTT
clone size: NA; CDR3 length: 17; J gene: TRBJ2-3; D gene: TRBD2; V gene: TRBV6-5; CDR3 protein: CASSYSSGAPGPDTQYF; CDR3 DNA: TGTGCCAGCAGTTACTCTAGCGGGGCTCCCGGACCAGATACGCAGTATTTT
clone size: NA; CDR3 length: 11; J gene: TRBJ1-2; D gene: NA; V gene: TRBV7-9; CDR3 protein: CASSPRRGYTF; CDR3 DNA: TGTGCCAGCAGCCCAAGACGGGGCTACACCTTC
clone size: NA; CDR3 length: 15; J gene: TRBJ1-1; D gene: NA; V gene: TRBV28; CDR3 protein: CASSLPMDGNTEAFF; CDR3 DNA: TGTGCCAGCAGTCTTCCGATGGATGGGAACACTGAAGCTTTCTTT
clone size: NA; CDR3 length: 15; J gene: TRBJ2-4; D gene: NA; V gene: TRBV19; CDR3 protein: CASSKDLVSKNIQYF; CDR3 DNA: TGTGCCAGTAGTAAGGATCTCGTCAGCAAAAACATTCAGTACTTC
clone size: NA; CDR3 length: 14; J gene: TRBJ2-5; D gene: TRBD1; V gene: TRBV29-1; CDR3 protein: CSGEGTGVQETQYF; CDR3 DNA: TGCAGCGGAGAGGGGACAGGGGTTCAAGAGACCCAGTACTTC
clone size: few; CDR3 length: 15; J gene: TRBJ2-7; D gene: NA; V gene: TRBV5-6; CDR3 protein: CASSLGAEYPYEQYF; CDR3 DNA: TGTGCCAGCAGCTTGGGGGCAGAATATCCCTACGAGCAGTACTTC
clone size: NA; CDR3 length: 15; J gene: TRBJ2-3; D gene: TRBD1; V gene: TRBV2; CDR3 protein: CASSGLGGLRDTQYF; CDR3 DNA: TGTGCCAGCAGTGGTCTAGGGGGCTTAAGAGATACGCAGTATTTT
clone size: NA; CDR3 length: 19; J gene: TRBJ2-3; D gene: TRBD2; V gene: TRBV7-9; CDR3 protein: CASSLQSEWTSGGTDTQYF; CDR3 DNA: TGTGCCAGCAGCTTGCAATCTGAATGGACTAGCGGGGGCACAGATACGCAGTATTTT
clone size: NA; CDR3 length: 11; J gene: TRBJ2-2; D gene: NA; V gene: TRBV12-3/TRBV12-4; CDR3 protein: CAGVRAGELFF; CDR3 DNA: TGTGCCGGGGTGCGGGCCGGGGAGCTGTTTTTT
clone size: NA; CDR3 length: 15; J gene: TRBJ2-7; D gene: NA; V gene: TRBV9; CDR3 protein: CASSVSPSRSYEQYF; CDR3 DNA: TGTGCCAGCAGCGTTTCCCCCAGCAGGTCCTACGAGCAGTACTTC
clone size: NA; CDR3 length: 20; J gene: TRBJ2-6; D gene: TRBD1; V gene: TRBV4-1; CDR3 protein: CASSHPRSGQGSTGANVLTF; CDR3 DNA: TGCGCCAGCAGCCACCCAAGATCGGGACAGGGCTCAACTGGGGCCAACGTCCTGACTTTC
clone size: NA; CDR3 length: 13; J gene: TRBJ2-1; D gene: NA; V gene: TRBV7-2; CDR3 protein: CASNQRYYNEQFF; CDR3 DNA: TGTGCCAGCAACCAGCGGTACTACAATGAGCAGTTCTTC
clone size: NA; CDR3 length: 14; J gene: TRBJ1-2; D gene: NA; V gene: TRBV4-3; CDR3 protein: CASSQDLAGYGYTF; CDR3 DNA: TGCGCCAGCAGCCAAGATCTGGCAGGGTATGGCTACACCTTC
clone size: NA; CDR3 length: 12; J gene: TRBJ1-2; D gene: NA; V gene: TRBV4-1; CDR3 protein: CASTGSNYGYTF; CDR3 DNA: TGCGCCTCGACAGGTTCAAACTATGGCTACACCTTC